Listed below are T cell receptor beta chains from one sample, sequenced in a study of vaccination effects on CD4 cells after COVID-19. The table came from immunoSEQ multiplex PCR; TCRdb's copy has only in-frame clones and leaves some out. This table holds tens of thousands of clones, nearly 75% found once. What these receptors recognize is not known. The sample in question was CD4+ T cells from PBMCs cultured without peptide, obtained after COVID-19 vaccination. The receptor source for this set is a human donor who received a COVID-19 vaccine. Both conserved end residues are part of each CDR3. The order of the fields is J gene, CDR3 length, V gene, D gene, clone size, CDR3 protein, CDR3 DNA. The D gene is left open where the match is weak. Only part of the rows carry a size: once, few, many, or a class if the clone is expanded.

>TRBJ2-2|14|TRBV10-1|.|.
CATAATGTPGELFF
TGCGCCACCGCGGCAACAGGGACGCCCGGGGAGCTGTTTTTT
>TRBJ2-1|17|TRBV7-6|.|.
CASSALSADVSYNEQFF
TGTGCCAGCAGCGCCCTCAGTGCGGATGTCTCCTACAATGAGCAGTTCTTC
>TRBJ2-5|18|TRBV5-1|TRBD2|.
CASSLVKGLAGEQETQYF
TGCGCCAGCAGCTTGGTCAAGGGACTAGCGGGAGAACAAGAGACCCAGTACTTC
>TRBJ1-6|14|TRBV9|.|.
CASSVLGENSPLHF
TGTGCCAGCAGCGTTTTGGGAGAGAATTCACCCCTCCACTTT
>TRBJ1-1|14|TRBV7-2|.|once
CASSPGIYGGEAFF
TGTGCCAGCAGCCCAGGGATTTACGGAGGTGAAGCTTTCTTT
>TRBJ1-1|15|TRBV6-5|.|.
CASSRSQGGSTEAFF
TGTGCCAGCAGTCGCTCCCAGGGTGGTAGCACTGAAGCTTTCTTT
>TRBJ1-4|15|TRBV19|.|.
CASTYRPASNEKLFF
TGTGCCAGTACCTACCGACCAGCTTCTAATGAAAAACTGTTTTTT
>TRBJ2-3|14|TRBV10-1|.|once
CASSENIDTDTQYF
TGCGCCAGCAGTGAGAACATAGACACAGATACGCAGTATTTT
>TRBJ1-1|13|TRBV27|.|.
CASSFSRGGEAFF
TGTGCCAGCAGTTTTTCCCGAGGCGGTGAAGCTTTCTTT
>TRBJ1-1|13|TRBV5-1|.|.
CASSLAPGTEAFF
TGCGCCAGCAGCTTGGCTCCAGGGACTGAAGCTTTCTTT
>TRBJ2-2|18|TRBV9|.|.
CASSRTPARGSNTGELFF
TGTGCCAGCAGTCGCACCCCCGCCCGGGGCTCGAACACCGGGGAGCTGTTTTTT
>TRBJ2-5|15|TRBV24-1|.|.
CATSDFGVLGETQYF
TGTGCCACCAGTGATTTCGGGGTTTTGGGAGAGACCCAGTACTTC
>TRBJ1-1|14|TRBV4-1|.|.
CASSQPTKNTEAFF
TGCGCCAGCAGCCAACCAACCAAGAACACTGAAGCTTTCTTT
>TRBJ1-5|18|TRBV18|.|.
CASSPRAAGTYSNQPQHF
TGTGCCAGCTCACCACGGGCAGCCGGAACTTATAGCAATCAGCCCCAGCATTTT
>TRBJ1-2|14|TRBV6-5|.|.
CASREEGPPYGYTF
TGTGCCAGCAGGGAGGAGGGGCCTCCATATGGCTACACCTTC
>TRBJ2-2|13|TRBV7-2|.|.
CASSLYPAGELFF
TGTGCCAGCAGCTTATACCCGGCGGGGGAGCTGTTTTTT
>TRBJ1-1|15|TRBV30|TRBD1|.
CAWSVGTGGLTEAFF
TGTGCCTGGAGTGTGGGGACAGGGGGCTTGACTGAAGCTTTCTTT
>TRBJ2-2|14|TRBV19|.|few
CASSPQGWAGELFF
TGTGCCAGTAGTCCACAGGGTTGGGCCGGGGAGCTGTTTTTT
>TRBJ1-1|15|TRBV6-6|.|.
CASSNRQVENTEAFF
TGTGCCAGCAGTAATCGACAGGTAGAGAACACTGAAGCTTTCTTT
>TRBJ2-3|13|TRBV12-3/TRBV12-4|.|once
CASSPSSTNTQYF
TGTGCCAGCAGTCCCTCCTCTACAAATACGCAGTATTTT
>TRBJ1-5|16|TRBV2|TRBD1|few
CASNPGQGARNQPQHF
TGTGCCAGCAATCCGGGACAGGGGGCAAGGAATCAGCCCCAGCATTTT
>TRBJ1-6|15|TRBV28|.|few
CASTDPQGYGSPLHF
TGTGCCAGCACTGACCCCCAGGGGTATGGTTCACCCCTCCACTTT
>TRBJ1-5|16|TRBV27|.|.
CASSLYSGATNQPQHF
TGTGCCAGCAGTTTATATTCAGGGGCAACTAATCAGCCCCAGCATTTT
>TRBJ1-2|16|TRBV3-1/TRBV3-2|.|.
CASSQARTELGLGYTF
TGTGCCAGCAGCCAAGCACGAACTGAACTGGGGTTAGGCTACACCTTC
>TRBJ1-2|15|TRBV5-4|TRBD1|.
CASSLEAGGGYGYTF
TGTGCCAGCAGCTTGGAGGCAGGGGGAGGGTATGGCTACACCTTC
>TRBJ2-3|13|TRBV19|.|few
CASTHGGTDTQYF
TGTGCCTCCACCCACGGGGGAACAGATACGCAGTATTTT
>TRBJ1-2|13|TRBV6-1|.|.
CASSEQGRGGYTF
TGTGCCAGCAGTGAACAGGGCCGGGGTGGCTACACCTTC
>TRBJ1-3|16|TRBV13|.|.
CASSLGPYSSGNTIYF
TGTGCCAGCAGCTTGGGCCCATATTCGTCTGGAAACACCATATATTTT
>TRBJ1-2|13|TRBV30|.|many
CAWSGNRVGGYTF
TGTGCCTGGAGTGGCAACAGGGTCGGGGGCTACACCTTC
>TRBJ2-3|15|TRBV6-6|TRBD1|.
CASSLTGGGTDTQYF
TGTGCCAGCAGCCTGACAGGGGGCGGAACAGATACGCAGTATTTT
>TRBJ2-5|15|TRBV11-2|.|.
CASSLTVQGRETQYF
TGTGCCAGCAGCTTAACCGTCCAGGGGCGGGAGACCCAGTACTTC
>TRBJ2-1|14|TRBV2|.|.
CASSERGQYNEQFF
TGTGCCAGCAGTGAAAGGGGCCAGTACAATGAGCAGTTCTTC
>TRBJ1-6|14|TRBV7-3|.|few
CASSLGQNNSPLHF
TGTGCCAGCAGCCTGGGGCAGAATAATTCACCCCTCCACTTT
>TRBJ2-3|15|TRBV9|TRBD2|.
CASSPLAGGTDTQYF
TGTGCCAGCAGCCCCTTAGCGGGGGGCACAGATACGCAGTATTTT
>TRBJ1-6|15|TRBV4-1|TRBD1|.
CASSRGQGVYSPLHF
TGCGCCAGCAGCCGAGGACAGGGGGTTTATTCACCCCTCCACTTT
>TRBJ1-6|17|TRBV27|TRBD1|once
CASSYRGGHSYNSPLHF
TGTGCCAGCAGTTACAGGGGAGGACACTCCTATAATTCACCCCTCCACTTT
>TRBJ2-3|15|TRBV5-1|.|.
CASSPRDRRTDTQYF
TGCGCCAGCAGCCCTCGGGACCGACGCACAGATACGCAGTATTTT
>TRBJ2-1|15|TRBV24-1|.|.
CATSVAGYSYNEQFF
TGTGCCACCAGTGTCGCCGGCTACTCCTACAATGAGCAGTTCTTC
>TRBJ1-1|13|TRBV6-5|.|.
CASSQFKDTEAFF
TGTGCCAGCAGTCAATTTAAGGACACTGAAGCTTTCTTT
>TRBJ1-5|13|TRBV19|.|.
CASSRAAHSRRHF
TGTGCCAGTAGTAGGGCAGCTCACTCCCGGCGGCATTTT
>TRBJ2-1|16|TRBV7-9|.|.
CASSAVGGSSYNEQFF
TGTGCCAGCAGCGCTGTGGGGGGCAGCTCCTACAATGAGCAGTTCTTC
>TRBJ2-1|13|TRBV6-5|.|.
CASSYSEYNEQFF
TGTGCCAGCAGTTACTCCGAATACAATGAGCAGTTCTTC
>TRBJ2-5|16|TRBV19|.|once
CASSISSWGAGETQYF
TGTGCCAGTAGTATAAGCTCCTGGGGGGCTGGAGAGACCCAGTACTTC
>TRBJ1-5|15|TRBV21-1|.|.
CASSQGPGRSQPQHF
TGTGCCAGCAGCCAAGGGCCAGGGCGGAGTCAGCCCCAGCATTTT
>TRBJ1-2|15|TRBV27|.|.
CASSSPGTTNYGYTF
TGTGCCAGCAGTTCCCCCGGGACAACTAACTATGGCTACACCTTC